Listed below are T cell receptor beta chains from one sample, sequenced in a study of T cell repertoires and HLA-DP antigens. Their target antigens are unknown. Profiled with immunoSEQ multiplex PCR; TCRdb holds only in-frame clones, not every one. The sample lists about 89,000 clones, roughly nine tenths occurring once. The source material was CD4+ T cells from PBMCs. The source of these receptors is a man aged 45-65 years in good health and CMV-seronegative. The CDR3 runs from the conserved cysteine through the conserved F or W. D genes are given only for firm matches. Not every row has a clone size; where given, it reads once, few, many or a size class.

V: TRBV4-1
D: NA
J: TRBJ1-5
size: NA
CDR3: CASSQDGPGPSNQPQHF
DNA: TGCGCCAGCAGCCAAGATGGCCCCGGACCTAGCAATCAGCCCCAGCATTTT

V: TRBV9
D: TRBD1
J: TRBJ1-6
size: NA
CDR3: CASSVYDRDSPLHF
DNA: TGTGCCAGCAGCGTATACGACAGGGATTCACCCCTCCACTTT

V: TRBV15
D: NA
J: TRBJ2-1
size: NA
CDR3: CATSRDLGSDNEQFF
DNA: TGTGCCACCAGCAGAGATTTAGGCTCGGACAATGAGCAGTTCTTC

V: TRBV7-2
D: NA
J: TRBJ2-7
size: NA
CDR3: CASSLQGPYEQYF
DNA: TGTGCCAGCAGCTTGCAGGGACCATACGAGCAGTACTTC

V: TRBV19
D: TRBD1
J: TRBJ1-1
size: NA
CDR3: CATGRGQGEAFF
DNA: TGTGCCACCGGAAGAGGACAGGGTGAGGCTTTCTTT

V: TRBV4-3
D: TRBD2
J: TRBJ2-1
size: NA
CDR3: CASSQTSGRNEQFF
DNA: TGCGCCAGCAGCCAAACTAGCGGGAGAAATGAGCAGTTCTTC

V: TRBV6-5
D: TRBD1
J: TRBJ2-1
size: NA
CDR3: CASSYGTGINEQFF
DNA: TGTGCCAGCAGTTACGGGACAGGGATCAATGAGCAGTTCTTC

V: TRBV7-9
D: TRBD1
J: TRBJ2-2
size: NA
CDR3: CASSETGGWTGELFF
DNA: TGTGCCAGCAGCGAAACAGGGGGCTGGACCGGGGAGCTGTTTTTT

V: TRBV18
D: NA
J: TRBJ1-5
size: few
CDR3: CASSPDSGIQPQHF
DNA: TGTGCCAGCTCACCAGATTCGGGGATTCAGCCCCAGCATTTT

V: TRBV5-6
D: TRBD1
J: TRBJ1-2
size: few
CDR3: CASSLVLWTGHYGYTF
DNA: TGTGCCAGCAGCTTGGTGCTGTGGACAGGGCACTATGGCTACACCTTC

V: TRBV18
D: TRBD1
J: TRBJ2-1
size: NA
CDR3: CASSPVQGAPDEQFF
DNA: TGTGCCAGCTCACCAGTCCAGGGGGCGCCGGATGAGCAGTTCTTC

V: TRBV7-3
D: TRBD1
J: TRBJ2-2
size: once
CDR3: CASSKGGLNTGELFF
DNA: TGTGCCAGCAGCAAAGGGGGCTTAAACACCGGGGAGCTGTTTTTT

V: TRBV5-1
D: NA
J: TRBJ1-5
size: NA
CDR3: CASSVGPNQPQHF
DNA: TGCGCCAGCAGCGTGGGTCCAAATCAGCCCCAGCATTTT

V: TRBV9
D: NA
J: TRBJ1-1
size: NA
CDR3: CASSFKDVGTEAFF
DNA: TGTGCCAGCAGCTTCAAAGATGTCGGCACTGAAGCTTTCTTT

V: TRBV7-8
D: TRBD2
J: TRBJ2-5
size: NA
CDR3: CASSPPLAGGPETQYF
DNA: TGTGCCAGCAGCCCACCACTAGCGGGAGGGCCTGAGACCCAGTACTTC

V: TRBV11-1
D: NA
J: TRBJ2-7
size: NA
CDR3: CASSLVGGRHGSYEQYF
DNA: TGTGCCAGCAGTCTAGTGGGCGGGCGACACGGCTCCTACGAGCAGTACTTC

V: TRBV19
D: NA
J: TRBJ1-1
size: NA
CDR3: CASRSNRVHTEAFF
DNA: TGTGCCAGTAGGTCGAACAGGGTGCACACTGAAGCTTTCTTT

V: TRBV28
D: TRBD2
J: TRBJ2-3
size: NA
CDR3: CASSFFGAGADTQYF
DNA: TGTGCCAGCAGTTTCTTTGGAGCGGGAGCAGATACGCAGTATTTT

V: TRBV7-2
D: NA
J: TRBJ1-4
size: NA
CDR3: CASSRSLGVNEKLFF
DNA: TGTGCCAGCAGCCGTAGTTTGGGGGTTAATGAAAAACTGTTTTTT

V: TRBV11-2
D: TRBD1
J: TRBJ2-5
size: NA
CDR3: CASSSGQGAGETQYF
DNA: TGTGCCAGCAGCTCAGGACAGGGGGCAGGGGAGACCCAGTACTTC

V: TRBV5-6
D: TRBD2
J: TRBJ2-1
size: NA
CDR3: CASSLNGLAGDNEQFF
DNA: TGTGCCAGCAGCTTAAATGGGCTAGCGGGGGACAATGAGCAGTTCTTC

V: TRBV28
D: TRBD2
J: TRBJ2-7
size: NA
CDR3: CASSLRSSGGRYEQYF
DNA: TGTGCCAGCAGTTTAAGGTCTAGCGGGGGACGCTACGAGCAGTACTTC

V: TRBV21-1
D: NA
J: TRBJ1-5
size: NA
CDR3: CASSRPPVHNQPQHF
DNA: TGTGCCAGCAGCAGACCTCCGGTTCACAATCAGCCCCAGCATTTT

V: TRBV6-6
D: NA
J: TRBJ1-5
size: NA
CDR3: CASSYDSNQPQHF
DNA: TGTGCCAGCAGTTACGATAGCAATCAGCCCCAGCATTTT

V: TRBV2
D: NA
J: TRBJ1-2
size: NA
CDR3: CASSGDYYGYTF
DNA: TGTGCCAGCAGCGGGGACTACTATGGCTACACCTTC

V: TRBV13
D: TRBD1
J: TRBJ2-6
size: NA
CDR3: CASSDRDRVSGANVLTF
DNA: TGTGCCAGCAGCGACCGGGACAGAGTCTCTGGGGCCAACGTCCTGACTTTC

V: TRBV4-2
D: NA
J: TRBJ2-5
size: NA
CDR3: CASRPLLQGKETQYF
DNA: TGTGCCAGCCGCCCCCTGCTTCAGGGTAAGGAGACCCAGTACTTC

V: TRBV6-4
D: NA
J: TRBJ2-3
size: NA
CDR3: CASRAPTTDTQYF
DNA: TGTGCCAGCAGGGCACCTACCACAGATACGCAGTATTTT

V: TRBV9
D: NA
J: TRBJ2-6
size: NA
CDR3: CASSVNRDSGANVLTF
DNA: TGTGCCAGCAGCGTAAACAGAGACTCTGGGGCCAACGTCCTGACTTTC

V: TRBV30
D: NA
J: TRBJ2-7
size: NA
CDR3: CAWRGALDEQYF
DNA: TGTGCCTGGCGGGGGGCCCTTGACGAGCAGTACTTC

V: TRBV10-3
D: NA
J: TRBJ2-7
size: NA
CDR3: CAISAEPRSEQYF
DNA: TGTGCCATCAGTGCGGAGCCCCGAAGCGAGCAGTACTTC

V: TRBV29-1
D: TRBD1
J: TRBJ2-1
size: NA
CDR3: CSVDTGANNEQFF
DNA: TGCAGCGTTGACACAGGGGCCAACAATGAGCAGTTCTTC

V: TRBV29-1
D: NA
J: TRBJ2-2
size: NA
CDR3: CSAGRSPNTGELFF
DNA: TGCAGCGCCGGTCGTAGCCCGAACACCGGGGAGCTGTTTTTT

V: TRBV28
D: NA
J: TRBJ2-7
size: few
CDR3: CASTIDSSYEQYF
DNA: TGTGCCAGCACCATAGACAGCTCCTACGAGCAGTACTTC

V: TRBV4-3
D: NA
J: TRBJ2-5
size: NA
CDR3: CASSQARVRETQYF
DNA: TGCGCCAGCAGCCAAGCTAGGGTAAGGGAGACCCAGTACTTC

V: TRBV23-1
D: TRBD1
J: TRBJ2-5
size: NA
CDR3: CASSQMGSGQFKETQYF
DNA: TGCGCCAGCAGTCAAATGGGTTCGGGACAGTTCAAAGAGACCCAGTACTTC

V: TRBV5-4
D: TRBD2
J: TRBJ2-4
size: NA
CDR3: CASSFSGGAVAKNIQYF
DNA: TGTGCCAGTTCTTTTAGCGGGGGGGCCGTTGCCAAAAACATTCAGTACTTC

V: TRBV10-3
D: TRBD2
J: TRBJ2-7
size: once
CDR3: CAISDSGRAIYEQYF
DNA: TGTGCCATCAGTGATAGCGGGAGGGCCATTTACGAGCAGTACTTC

V: TRBV30
D: NA
J: TRBJ2-4
size: NA
CDR3: CAWRQVGSQNIQYF
DNA: TGTGCCTGGAGGCAAGTGGGGTCCCAAAACATTCAGTACTTC

V: TRBV2
D: NA
J: TRBJ2-7
size: NA
CDR3: CASSELLSRQTGRSYEQYF
DNA: TGTGCCAGCAGTGAATTATTATCGCGCCAAACCGGACGATCCTACGAGCAGTACTTC

V: TRBV30
D: NA
J: TRBJ2-7
size: NA
CDR3: CAWRADSYEQYF
DNA: TGTGCCTGGAGAGCGGACAGCTACGAGCAGTACTTC

V: TRBV28
D: TRBD1
J: TRBJ2-7
size: NA
CDR3: CASSLGDRVYEQYF
DNA: TGTGCCAGCAGCTTGGGGGACAGGGTTTACGAGCAGTACTTC

V: TRBV2
D: NA
J: TRBJ2-3
size: NA
CDR3: CASSTPRSTDTQYF
DNA: TGTGCCAGCAGTACACCCAGATCCACAGATACGCAGTATTTT

V: TRBV2
D: TRBD1
J: TRBJ1-2
size: NA
CDR3: CASNMDRGYGYTF
DNA: TGTGCCAGCAATATGGACAGGGGTTATGGCTACACCTTC

V: TRBV30
D: NA
J: TRBJ1-4
size: NA
CDR3: CAWSVGPEQKLFF
DNA: TGTGCCTGGAGTGTAGGACCGGAGCAAAAACTGTTTTTT

V: TRBV13
D: NA
J: TRBJ2-7
size: NA
CDR3: CASSVGQGTTHF
DNA: NA

V: TRBV5-4
D: TRBD2
J: TRBJ2-3
size: once
CDR3: CASSLKRGNPTDTQYF
DNA: TGTGCCAGCAGCTTGAAGCGGGGCAATCCCACAGATACGCAGTATTTT

V: TRBV7-9
D: NA
J: TRBJ2-5
size: NA
CDR3: CASSLALGSQETQYF
DNA: TGTGCCAGCAGCTTAGCACTAGGCTCACAAGAGACCCAGTACTTC

V: TRBV21-1
D: NA
J: TRBJ2-2
size: once
CDR3: CASSVPGQANTGELFF
DNA: TGTGCCAGCAGCGTACCGGGACAGGCGAACACCGGGGAGCTGTTTTTT

V: TRBV4-1
D: NA
J: TRBJ2-1
size: few
CDR3: CASSDYNEQFF
DNA: TGCGCCAGCAGCGATTACAATGAGCAGTTCTTC

V: TRBV30
D: NA
J: TRBJ1-1
size: NA
CDR3: CAWSPINTEAFF
DNA: TGTGCCTGGAGCCCAATAAACACTGAAGCTTTCTTT

V: TRBV11-2
D: NA
J: TRBJ1-1
size: NA
CDR3: CASSLSGGVGATEAFF
DNA: TGTGCCAGCAGCTTATCTGGGGGAGTAGGGGCCACTGAAGCTTTCTTT

V: TRBV30
D: NA
J: TRBJ2-6
size: once
CDR3: CACSLSGANVLTF
DNA: TGTGCCTGTTCTCTCTCTGGGGCCAACGTCCTGACTTTC